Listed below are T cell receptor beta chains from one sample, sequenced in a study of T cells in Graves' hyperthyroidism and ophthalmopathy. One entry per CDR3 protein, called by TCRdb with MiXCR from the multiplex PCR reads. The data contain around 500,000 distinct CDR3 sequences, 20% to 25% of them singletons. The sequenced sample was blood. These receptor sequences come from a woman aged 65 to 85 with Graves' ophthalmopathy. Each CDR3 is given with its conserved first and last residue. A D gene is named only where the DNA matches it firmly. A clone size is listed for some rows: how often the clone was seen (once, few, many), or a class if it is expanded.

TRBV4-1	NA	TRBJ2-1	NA	TGCGCCAGCAGCCAAGATTGGGGGTTCGACAATGAGCAGTTCTTC	CASSQDWGFDNEQFF
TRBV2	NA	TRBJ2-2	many	TGTGCCAGCAGTGAACAGAAAAACACCGGGGAGCTGTTTTTT	CASSEQKNTGELFF
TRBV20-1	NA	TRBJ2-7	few	TGCAGTGCTAGAGATCAGGGGTACGAGCAGTACTTC	CSARDQGYEQYF
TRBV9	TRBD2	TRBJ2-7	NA	TGTGCCAGCAGCGTAGCGGCGGGAGCCTCCTACGAGCAGTACTTC	CASSVAAGASYEQYF
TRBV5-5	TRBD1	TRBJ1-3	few	TGTGCCAGCAGCTTGGCAGGGGGCGCGGGAAACACCATATATTTT	CASSLAGGAGNTIYF
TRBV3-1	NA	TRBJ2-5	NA	TGTGCCAGCAGCCAGACGAGTTGGACCCAGTACTTC	CASSQTSWTQYF
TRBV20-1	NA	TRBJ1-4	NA	TGCAGTGCCTGGGCGGTGAATAATGAAAAACTGTTTTTT	CSAWAVNNEKLFF
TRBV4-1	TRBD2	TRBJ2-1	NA	TGCGCCAGCAGCCAGACGGTGGCTAGCGGAGGGTTTGAGCAGTTCTTC	CASSQTVASGGFEQFF
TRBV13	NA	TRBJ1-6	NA	TGTGCCAGCACCCATCTTGGAATGGGGGATTCACCCCTCCACTTT	CASTHLGMGDSPLHF
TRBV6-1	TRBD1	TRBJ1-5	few	TGTGCCAGCACCCCGGACAGGGGGGCCAGCAATCAGCCCCAGCATTTT	CASTPDRGASNQPQHF
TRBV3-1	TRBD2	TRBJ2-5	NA	TGTGCCAGCAGCCAAGATAGAACGAGCGGGAGGGCCCGAGAGACCCAGTACTTC	CASSQDRTSGRARETQYF
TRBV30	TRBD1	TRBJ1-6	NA	TGTGCCTGCTCCGTCTACGGACAGGGGGCAAATTCACCCCTCCACTTT	CACSVYGQGANSPLHF
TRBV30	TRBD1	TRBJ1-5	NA	TGTGCCTGGAGTCCCCCTGACAGGGTTTTCAATCAGCCCCAGCATTTT	CAWSPPDRVFNQPQHF
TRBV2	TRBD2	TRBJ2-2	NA	TGTGCCAGCAAAGTGGCGGGAGGGCAAATCGGGGAGCTGTTTTTT	CASKVAGGQIGELFF
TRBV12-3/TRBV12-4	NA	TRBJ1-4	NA	TGTGCCAGCAGGGGGGCCGTAAACACCGAAAAACTGTTTTTT	CASRGAVNTEKLFF
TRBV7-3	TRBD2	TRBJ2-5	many	TGTGCCAGCAGCTTAACCGGGGGGTACCAAGAGACCCAGTACTTC	CASSLTGGYQETQYF
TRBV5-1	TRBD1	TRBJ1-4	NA	TGCGCCAGCAGCTTGGTGGGACAGCCTAATGAAAAACTGTTTTTT	CASSLVGQPNEKLFF
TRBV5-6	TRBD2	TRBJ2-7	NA	TGTGCCAGCAGCTATTTAGCGGGAGAACGGGAGCAGTACTTC	CASSYLAGEREQYF
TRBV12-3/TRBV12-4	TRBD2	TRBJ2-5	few	TGTGCCAGCAGTTTAGCGGGAGGGATTGAGACCCAGTACTTC	CASSLAGGIETQYF
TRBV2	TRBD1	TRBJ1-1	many	TGTGCCAGCAATAGGGACAGCTTGAACACTGAAGCTTTCTTT	CASNRDSLNTEAFF
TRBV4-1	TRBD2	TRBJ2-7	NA	TGCGCCAGCAGCCAGGTGACTAGCGGAGGTTACGAGCAGTACTTC	CASSQVTSGGYEQYF
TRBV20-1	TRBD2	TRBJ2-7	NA	TGCAGTGCTAGACTGACTAGCGGAATCTCCTACGAGCAGTACTTC	CSARLTSGISYEQYF
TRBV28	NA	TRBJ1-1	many	TGTGCCAGCAGGGCAGGGTTGGCGAACACTGAAGCTTTCTTT	CASRAGLANTEAFF
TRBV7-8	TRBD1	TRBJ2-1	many	TGTGCCAGCAGCTTAATGTGGCAGGGGGAGTTCTCCTACAATGAGCAGTTCTTC	CASSLMWQGEFSYNEQFF
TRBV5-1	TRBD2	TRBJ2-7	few	TGCGCCAGCAGCTCCGGTGGGGGGGGCTACGAGCAGTACTTC	CASSSGGGGYEQYF
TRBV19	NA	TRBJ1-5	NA	TGTGCCAGTAGTATTCTCGGCTATCAGCCCCAGCATTTT	CASSILGYQPQHF
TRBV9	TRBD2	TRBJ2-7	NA	TGTGCCAGCAGCGTAGGTTGGGAGGGAGGGTCCGAGCAGTACTTC	CASSVGWEGGSEQYF
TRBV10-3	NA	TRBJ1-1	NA	TGTGCCATCATGGGGGCTTTGGACACTGAAGCTTTCTTT	CAIMGALDTEAFF
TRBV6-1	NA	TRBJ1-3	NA	TGTGCCAGCAACCTAAGAACCTCTGGAAACACCATATATTTT	CASNLRTSGNTIYF
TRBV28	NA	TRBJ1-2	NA	TGTGCCAGCAGTTTATCCCCAGGGTTCTATGGCTACACCTTC	CASSLSPGFYGYTF
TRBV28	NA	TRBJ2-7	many	TGTGCCAGCAGTTTAATGTATTACGAGCAGTACTTC	CASSLMYYEQYF
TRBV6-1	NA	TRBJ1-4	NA	TGTGCCAGCACCCCGGGAACTAATGAAAAACTGTTTTTT	CASTPGTNEKLFF
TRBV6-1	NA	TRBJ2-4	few	TGTGCCAGCAGTGAAGCGGCGACATTAGCCAAAAACATTCAGTACTTC	CASSEAATLAKNIQYF
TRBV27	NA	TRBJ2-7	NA	TGTGCCAGCAGGACCCGGGGAGGCTACGAGCAGTACTTC	CASRTRGGYEQYF
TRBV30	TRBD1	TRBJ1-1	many	TGTGCCTGGAAATACAGGGGCACTGAAGCTTTCTTT	CAWKYRGTEAFF
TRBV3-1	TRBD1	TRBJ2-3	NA	TGTGCCAGCAGCCAGACAGGGGGCGCAGATACGCAGTATTTT	CASSQTGGADTQYF
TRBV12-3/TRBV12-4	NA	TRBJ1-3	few	TGTGCCAGCAGTCCGGGCCTTTTCTCTGGAAACACCATATATTTT	CASSPGLFSGNTIYF
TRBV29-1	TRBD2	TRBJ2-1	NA	TGCAGCGGCGGACTAGCCGATGAGCAGTTCTTC	CSGGLADEQFF
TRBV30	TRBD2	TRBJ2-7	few	TGTGCCTGCGTTCTAGCGGGAGGGCCCTACGAGCAGTACTTC	CACVLAGGPYEQYF
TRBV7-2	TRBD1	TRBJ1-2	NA	TGTGCCAGCAGCCTGGGGCGGCCGGGACAGGGTCAGGGCTACACCTTC	CASSLGRPGQGQGYTF
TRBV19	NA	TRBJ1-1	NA	TGTGCCACCCAGGACGGGTGGGGGCCTTCGAACACTGAAGCTTTCTTT	CATQDGWGPSNTEAFF
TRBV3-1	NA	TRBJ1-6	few	TGTGCCAGCAGCCAAGGTCCTAATTCACCCCTCCACTTT	CASSQGPNSPLHF
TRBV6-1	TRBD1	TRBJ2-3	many	TGTGCCAGCAGTGCTGGGACAGGGGGAAGCACAGATACGCAGTATTTT	CASSAGTGGSTDTQYF
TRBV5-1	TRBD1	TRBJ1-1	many	TGCGCCAGCAGCTGGGGACAGGGGTTCGCTTTCTTT	CASSWGQGFAFF
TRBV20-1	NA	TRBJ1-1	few	TGCAGTGCTAGAGATTCGGGGTACTCTGAAGCTTTCTTT	CSARDSGYSEAFF
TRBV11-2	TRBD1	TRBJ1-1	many	TGTGCCAGCAGCTTCTCCAAGGGGGCGCGGTTCACTGAAGCTTTCTTT	CASSFSKGARFTEAFF
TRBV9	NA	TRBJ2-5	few	TGTGCCAGCAGCGGCCTGGGGGGGACCCAGTACTTC	CASSGLGGTQYF
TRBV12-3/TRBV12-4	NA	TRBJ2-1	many	TGTGCCAGCAGTTCAGCACCGGGACTGGGAAAGAATGAGCAGTTCTTC	CASSSAPGLGKNEQFF
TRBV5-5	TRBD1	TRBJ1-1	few	TGTGCCAGCCATCTACAGGGGCTGAACACTGAAGCTTTCTTT	CASHLQGLNTEAFF
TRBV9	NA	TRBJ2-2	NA	TGTGCCAGCAGCGTAGCGGGGGCCCCCGGGGAGCTGTTTTTT	CASSVAGAPGELFF
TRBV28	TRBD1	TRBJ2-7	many	TGTGCCAGCACCCCCGGGACAGAATACGAGCAGTACTTC	CASTPGTEYEQYF
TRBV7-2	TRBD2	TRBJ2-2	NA	TGTGCCAGCAGATCTAGGACTAGCGGGAGTATGGGGGAGCTGTTTTTT	CASRSRTSGSMGELFF
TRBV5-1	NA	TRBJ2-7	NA	TGCGCCAGCAGCCCCAGACAGGATCCCTCCTACGAGCAGTACTTC	CASSPRQDPSYEQYF